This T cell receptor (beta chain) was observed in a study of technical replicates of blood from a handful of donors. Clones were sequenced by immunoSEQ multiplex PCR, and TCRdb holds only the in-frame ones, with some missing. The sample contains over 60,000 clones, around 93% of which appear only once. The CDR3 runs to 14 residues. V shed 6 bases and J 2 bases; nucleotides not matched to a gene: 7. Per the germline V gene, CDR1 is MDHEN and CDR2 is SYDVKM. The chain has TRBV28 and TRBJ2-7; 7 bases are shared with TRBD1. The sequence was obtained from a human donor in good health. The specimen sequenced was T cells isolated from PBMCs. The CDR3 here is CASRQQGRPYEQYF. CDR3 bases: TGTGCCAGCAGGCAACAGGGGCGTCCCTACGAGCAGTACTTC.